This passage covers 2 T cell receptor beta chains from one sample sequenced in a study of T cell responses to AZD1222 COVID-19 vaccine. Profiled with immunoSEQ multiplex PCR; TCRdb holds only in-frame clones, not every one. The sample has some 88,000 clones, under 95% seen once. This specimen consisted of peripheral blood, obtained on day 0 of AZD1222 vaccination. These receptors came from an adult in good health.

This chain joins TRBV30 and TRBJ2-5; 12 bases are shared with TRBD2. The germline CDR1 and CDR2 sequences are GTSNPN and SVGIG (reference sequence). This CDR3 has 16 residues. Trimming removed 2 bases from V and 4 bases from J; junction bases left unmatched: 8. CDR3 DNA sequence: TGTGCCTGGAGTCCTTGGACTAGCGGGAAGGGAGAGACCCAGTACTTC. It yields the protein CAWSPWTSGKGETQYF. Together with reference TRBV30 and TRBJ2-5, the CDR3 gives the full variable domain: SQTIHQWPATLVQPVGSPLSLECTVEGTSNPNLYWYRQAAGRGLQLLFYSVGIGQISSEVPQNLSASRPQDRQFILSSKKLLLSDSGFYLCAWSPWTSGKGETQYFGPGTRLLVL.

The chain couples TRBV30 to TRBJ2-1; maybe TRBD2 (6 bases). This CDR3 spans 13 amino acids. The germline gives CDR1 GTSNPN, CDR2 SVGIG (reference sequence). Trimming left V 8 bases short and J 4 bases short, with 15 bases between. The CDR3 is CAGDLAIYNEQFF. The CDR3 DNA is TGTGCCGGAGATCTAGCGATTTACAATGAGCAGTTCTTC.